The entry below gives a single TCR beta chain sequence along with its context. The length of the CDR3 is 14 residues. The ends were cut back, 5 bases at V and 2 bases at J, with 13 bases in the middle. Germline loops: CDR1 PRHDT, CDR2 FYEKMQ (reference sequence). The sample originates from a study of blood T cell repertoires in COVID-19. Study in general: From T cells, B-cell-depleted T cells, or PBMCs came the material, which was cDNA or gDNA.

The assay was immunoSEQ multiplex PCR, and TCRdb's table has in-frame clones only and misses some. The data hold roughly 480,000 clones, with nearly 90% observed a single time. This rearrangement joins TRBV13 to TRBJ2-7; the D gene is possibly TRBD1 (6 bases). Sequencing input: peripheral blood. This clonotype was obtained from a man aged 18-30 years with COVID-19, enrolled during active disease. In DNA, the CDR3 is TGTGCCAGCAGCACAAGGGACAACACCTACGAGCAGTACTTC. It specifies CASSTRDNTYEQYF.